Only a few counts were recorded for the clone carrying this T cell receptor beta chain. Its antigen is still unknown. Reverse transcribing all isolated RNA meant expressed TCRB transcripts were sequenced. TCRdb's copy holds only in-frame clones and misses some; the assay was immunoSEQ multiplex PCR. Among approximately 260,000 clones, roughly 25% were seen once, and the ten largest hold 0.012%. CDR1 and CDR2 from the germline V gene are MNHNY and SVGAGI (reference sequence). V lost 5 bases, J lost 5 bases, and 19 bases lay in between. The CDR3 has 15 amino acids. These data belong to a study of beta chain features in type 1 diabetes. Regarding the study as a whole: People with Type 1 diabetes carried modestly yet significantly shorter TCRB CDR3s in all four CD4+ subsets.

The J gene is TRBJ2-7, the V gene TRBV6-6; D is ambiguous. The specimen sequenced was naive CD4+ T cells from blood. The receptor was derived from a woman in her twenties or thirties with type 1 diabetes. The DNA of the CDR3 is TGTGCCAGCAGTCGCCGGCGAGACACCAAGGACGAGCAGTACTTC. It encodes CASSRRRDTKDEQYF.